This T cell receptor beta chain came from a study of shared clonotypes between healthy human individuals. Study observations and caveats: Having only a few donors restricted how much genetic and exposure-history diversity was captured.

As for this clone: The antigen is unknown.

Ten immunoSEQ deep assay plates were used to sequence unsorted PBMC DNA. Method: immunoSEQ multiplex PCR; TCRdb's copy keeps in-frame clones and lacks some. The sample contains about 560,000 clones, around three quarters of which appear only once. There are 11 residues in the CDR3. Trimming took 7 bases from V and 1 from J, leaving 4 bases between them. Germline V gives CDR1 LNHDA, CDR2 SQIVND (reference sequence). For genomic DNA, unsorted samples relied on tens of millions of PBMCs. The chain has TRBV19 and TRBJ1-1, with D unclear. This sequence was found in a woman aged 40 to 50 in good health. Some clones in this sample may be carry-over from other donors' samples. Sequencing was performed on PBMCs. CDR3 nucleotide sequence: TGTGCCAGTAAGAAGAACACTGAAGCTTTCTTT. It yields the protein CASKKNTEAFF.